The 8 T cell receptor beta chains reported below all come from one sample, sequenced in a study of T cell responses to AZD1222 COVID-19 vaccine. Sequenced by immunoSEQ multiplex PCR; TCRdb stores in-frame clones only, minus some. The table records 110,000 to 150,000 clones, approximately 94% of them present only once. The sample in question was peripheral blood, obtained on day 0 of AZD1222 vaccination. All receptors derive from an adult in good health.

This rearrangement joins TRBV19 to TRBJ2-1; 7 bases fit TRBD1. The germline V gene has CDR1 LNHDA and CDR2 SQIVND (reference sequence). The V and J ends lost 1 base and 8 bases, in that order; junction bases with no gene match: 8. The CDR3 has 15 amino acids. The CDR3 nucleotides are TGTGCCAGTAGTATAGGACAGGGCGGGTCTTATGAGCAGTTCTTC. Its translation: CASSIGQGGSYEQFF.

The chain carries TRBV18 and TRBJ1-2; 9 bases fit TRBD1. The CDR3 is made up of 13 amino acids. Germline CDR1 reads KGHSH; CDR2 reads LQKENI. V was clipped by 0 bases and J by 8 bases; unmatched bases: 1. This CDR3 is CASSPPTGGGYTF. CDR3 bases: TGTGCCAGCTCACCACCGACAGGGGGGGGCTACACCTTC.

The V call is TRBV5-1, the J call TRBJ2-1, with D possibly being TRBD1 (6 bases). From germline, CDR1 is SGHRS and CDR2 YFSETQ. This CDR3 is 13 amino acids long. V lost 0 bases to trimming and J lost 6 bases, with 7 bases between them. This CDR3 reads CASSLAGVNEQFF. CDR3 coding DNA: TGCGCCAGCAGCTTGGCAGGGGTCAATGAGCAGTTCTTC.

This clone was detected a few times. V and J are TRBV19 and TRBJ1-1; 8 bases map to TRBD1. The V and J ends lost 9 bases and 0 bases, in that order; junction bases with no gene match: 12. The CDR3 is 16 amino acids. From germline, CDR1 is LNHDA and CDR2 SQIVND (reference sequence). Here the CDR3 DNA reads TGTGCCAGAATTAGGACAGGGCCAGGGGTGAACACTGAAGCTTTCTTT. It is translated as CARIRTGPGVNTEAFF.

The V gene is TRBV6-2 or TRBV6-3, the J gene TRBJ2-7; tentatively, D is TRBD1 or TRBD2 (5 bases each). Trimming took 2 bases from V and 3 from J, leaving 11 bases between them. This CDR3 region has 14 residues. Germline CDR1 reads MNHEY; CDR2 reads SVGEGT. The CDR3 is CASSYPGTIYEQYF. The CDR3 DNA sequence: TGTGCCAGCAGTTACCCGGGGACCATCTACGAGCAGTACTTC.

The V and J genes are TRBV29-1 and TRBJ2-3; 7 nucleotides agree with TRBD1. Looked up from germline, CDR1 is SQVTM and CDR2 is ANQGSEA. The V segment lost 6 bases and the J segment 2 bases; nucleotides outside the gene matches: 8. This CDR3 has 14 residues. CDR3: CSVGPGTVTDTQYF. The CDR3 coding sequence is TGCAGCGTGGGTCCCGGGACAGTCACAGATACGCAGTATTTT.

This rearrangement joins TRBV28 to TRBJ1-5; unclear D gene. CDR1 and CDR2 (germline): MDHEN, SYDVKM. The V end was cut by 6 bases, the J end by 5 bases, with 11 bases between. The CDR3 covers 13 residues. The CDR3 DNA reads as TGTGCCAGCAGCCCCCCCCCTCATCAGCCCCAGCATTTT. Translation: CASSPPPHQPQHF.

This chain joins TRBV20-1 and TRBJ1-6, with D maybe TRBD1 (6 bases). Germline V lookup: CDR1 DFQATT, CDR2 SNEGSKA (reference sequence). This CDR3 contains 13 residues. V was shortened by 3 bases and J by 8 bases, with 11 bases between the two germline ends. DNA for the CDR3: TGCAGTGCTAGTCCCGAGGGGGATTCACCCCTCCACTTT. It yields the protein CSASPEGDSPLHF.